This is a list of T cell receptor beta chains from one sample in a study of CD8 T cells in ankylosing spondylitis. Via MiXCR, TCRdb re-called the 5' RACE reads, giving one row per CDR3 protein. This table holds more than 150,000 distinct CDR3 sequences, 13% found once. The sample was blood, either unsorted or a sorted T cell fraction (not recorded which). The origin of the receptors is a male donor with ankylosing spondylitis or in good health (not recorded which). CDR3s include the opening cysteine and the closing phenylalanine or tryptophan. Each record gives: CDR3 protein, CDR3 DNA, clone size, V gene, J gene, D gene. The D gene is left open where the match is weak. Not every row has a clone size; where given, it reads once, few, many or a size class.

cdr3_aa: CASSLFRGNTEAFF
cdr3_nt: TGTGCCAGCAGTCTATTCAGGGGGAACACTGAAGCTTTCTTT
clone_size: NA
v_call: TRBV27
j_call: TRBJ1-1
d_call: NA

cdr3_aa: CASSPRDITYNEQFF
cdr3_nt: TGTGCCAGCAGCCCCCGTGATATCACCTACAATGAGCAGTTCTTC
clone_size: few
v_call: TRBV11-2
j_call: TRBJ2-1
d_call: NA

cdr3_aa: CASSLAWGAKNIQYF
cdr3_nt: TGTGCCAGCAGCTTAGCGTGGGGAGCCAAAAACATTCAGTACTTC
clone_size: NA
v_call: TRBV7-8
j_call: TRBJ2-4
d_call: NA

cdr3_aa: CASSQDPLAGGPWDTQYF
cdr3_nt: TGCGCCAGCAGCCAAGATCCCCTAGCGGGAGGGCCATGGGATACGCAGTATTTT
clone_size: NA
v_call: TRBV4-1
j_call: TRBJ2-3
d_call: TRBD2

cdr3_aa: CASSLTGAILADEAFF
cdr3_nt: TGCGCCAGCAGCCTTACAGGGGCCATCCTCGCCGATGAAGCTTTCTTT
clone_size: many
v_call: TRBV5-1
j_call: TRBJ1-1
d_call: TRBD1

cdr3_aa: CASEGSRVGQPQHF
cdr3_nt: TGTGCCAGCGAGGGGTCCAGGGTCGGTCAGCCCCAGCATTTT
clone_size: few
v_call: TRBV6-1
j_call: TRBJ1-5
d_call: NA

cdr3_aa: CSTPGRNTEAFF
cdr3_nt: TGCAGCACGCCGGGGCGAAACACTGAAGCTTTCTTT
clone_size: few
v_call: TRBV29-1
j_call: TRBJ1-1
d_call: NA

cdr3_aa: CASSGLSTDTQYF
cdr3_nt: TGTGCCAGTAGCGGGCTCAGCACAGATACGCAGTATTTT
clone_size: NA
v_call: TRBV19
j_call: TRBJ2-3
d_call: NA

cdr3_aa: CASSLEGVMVAGEDEQFF
cdr3_nt: TGCGCCAGCAGTCTAGAAGGGGTCATGGTAGCGGGGGAGGATGAGCAGTTCTTC
clone_size: NA
v_call: TRBV4-1
j_call: TRBJ2-1
d_call: TRBD2

cdr3_aa: CASSQVQGGRRIDTQYF
cdr3_nt: TGCGCCAGCAGCCAAGTCCAGGGGGGGAGGCGGATAGATACGCAGTATTTT
clone_size: NA
v_call: TRBV4-1
j_call: TRBJ2-3
d_call: NA

cdr3_aa: CASSRSLGTVNTEAFF
cdr3_nt: TGTGCCAGCAGCCGATCACTCGGGACGGTGAACACTGAAGCTTTCTTT
clone_size: NA
v_call: TRBV5-6
j_call: TRBJ1-1
d_call: NA

cdr3_aa: CASSLGRDGNEQFF
cdr3_nt: TGTGCCAGCAGCCTTGGGCGGGACGGCAATGAGCAGTTCTTC
clone_size: NA
v_call: TRBV7-7
j_call: TRBJ2-1
d_call: NA

cdr3_aa: CASSEQKWETQYF
cdr3_nt: TGTGCCAGCAGTGAACAGAAGTGGGAGACCCAGTACTTC
clone_size: few
v_call: TRBV6-1
j_call: TRBJ2-5
d_call: NA

cdr3_aa: CASSNGSVGYGYTF
cdr3_nt: TGCGCCAGCAGCAACGGGTCGGTGGGCTATGGCTACACCTTC
clone_size: NA
v_call: TRBV5-1
j_call: TRBJ1-2
d_call: NA

cdr3_aa: CASSRLTGGYTEAFF
cdr3_nt: TGTGCCAGCAGCCGCTTGACAGGGGGTTACACTGAAGCTTTCTTT
clone_size: few
v_call: TRBV7-9
j_call: TRBJ1-1
d_call: TRBD1

cdr3_aa: CASSLGNRLAGVHNEQFF
cdr3_nt: TGTGCCAGCAGCTTAGGCAACCGGCTAGCGGGAGTTCACAATGAGCAGTTCTTC
clone_size: NA
v_call: TRBV11-2
j_call: TRBJ2-1
d_call: TRBD2

cdr3_aa: CASSLTPVYSGANVLTF
cdr3_nt: TGTGCCAGCAGCTTAACCCCGGTTTACTCTGGGGCCAACGTCCTGACTTTC
clone_size: NA
v_call: TRBV7-9
j_call: TRBJ2-6
d_call: NA

cdr3_aa: CAWNPRPSSYNEQFF
cdr3_nt: TGTGCCTGGAACCCTCGGCCTAGCTCCTACAATGAGCAGTTCTTC
clone_size: few
v_call: TRBV30
j_call: TRBJ2-1
d_call: NA

cdr3_aa: CASRSRGEDTQYF
cdr3_nt: TGTGCCAGCAGATCGAGGGGGGAGGATACGCAGTATTTT
clone_size: few
v_call: TRBV12-3/TRBV12-4
j_call: TRBJ2-3
d_call: NA

cdr3_aa: CASIDVRGGTEAFF
cdr3_nt: TGTGCCAGCATCGATGTTCGGGGGGGCACTGAAGCTTTCTTT
clone_size: NA
v_call: TRBV6-1
j_call: TRBJ1-1
d_call: NA

cdr3_aa: CACGQSSNQPQHF
cdr3_nt: TGTGCCTGCGGACAGAGTTCTAATCAGCCCCAGCATTTT
clone_size: NA
v_call: TRBV12-3/TRBV12-4
j_call: TRBJ1-5
d_call: NA

cdr3_aa: CASIWTGASLGYTF
cdr3_nt: TGTGCCAGCATCTGGACAGGGGCCTCGCTCGGCTACACCTTC
clone_size: few
v_call: TRBV2
j_call: TRBJ1-2
d_call: TRBD1

cdr3_aa: CASSLGTSGSQETQYF
cdr3_nt: TGTGCCAGCAGTCTTGGGACTAGCGGGTCCCAAGAGACCCAGTACTTC
clone_size: few
v_call: TRBV6-1
j_call: TRBJ2-5
d_call: TRBD2

cdr3_aa: CASSEWGSVGGYTF
cdr3_nt: TGCGCCAGCAGTGAGTGGGGGTCCGTTGGGGGCTACACCTTC
clone_size: NA
v_call: TRBV10-2
j_call: TRBJ1-2
d_call: NA

cdr3_aa: CASTPGASGPTDTQYF
cdr3_nt: TGTGCCAGCACCCCGGGGGCTAGCGGCCCCACAGATACGCAGTATTTT
clone_size: few
v_call: TRBV12-3/TRBV12-4
j_call: TRBJ2-3
d_call: NA

cdr3_aa: CASSALSGRTEQYF
cdr3_nt: TGTGCCAGCAGTGCGCTGAGCGGGAGGACGGAGCAGTACTTC
clone_size: NA
v_call: TRBV6-1
j_call: TRBJ2-7
d_call: TRBD2

cdr3_aa: CASSYGQISTDTQYF
cdr3_nt: TGTGCCAGCAGTTATGGACAGATTAGCACAGATACGCAGTATTTT
clone_size: few
v_call: TRBV6-5
j_call: TRBJ2-3
d_call: NA

cdr3_aa: CASRRDRDEAFF
cdr3_nt: TGTGCCAGCAGAAGGGACAGGGATGAAGCTTTCTTT
clone_size: NA
v_call: TRBV25-1
j_call: TRBJ1-1
d_call: TRBD1

cdr3_aa: CSVESPTGNYEQYF
cdr3_nt: TGCAGCGTTGAATCCCCCACAGGGAACTACGAGCAGTACTTC
clone_size: many
v_call: TRBV29-1
j_call: TRBJ2-7
d_call: NA

cdr3_aa: CASSAFPGQGVGAYNEQFF
cdr3_nt: TGTGCCAGCAGCGCTTTCCCGGGACAGGGGGTAGGCGCCTACAATGAGCAGTTCTTC
clone_size: once
v_call: TRBV11-1
j_call: TRBJ2-1
d_call: TRBD1

cdr3_aa: CASSPHRQQETQYF
cdr3_nt: TGTGCCAGCAGCCCCCATCGACAGCAAGAGACCCAGTACTTC
clone_size: many
v_call: TRBV12-3/TRBV12-4
j_call: TRBJ2-5
d_call: NA

cdr3_aa: CASSFQGVYGYTF
cdr3_nt: TGTGCCAGCAGCTTCCAGGGAGTCTATGGCTACACCTTC
clone_size: NA
v_call: TRBV11-2
j_call: TRBJ1-2
d_call: NA

cdr3_aa: CASSLRGPASGSDNEQFF
cdr3_nt: TGTGCCAGCAGCTTAAGAGGGCCAGCCAGCGGGAGCGACAATGAGCAGTTCTTC
clone_size: few
v_call: TRBV7-8
j_call: TRBJ2-1
d_call: TRBD2

cdr3_aa: CSVEEGDRGYEQYF
cdr3_nt: TGCAGCGTTGAAGAAGGGGACAGGGGTTACGAGCAGTACTTC
clone_size: NA
v_call: TRBV29-1
j_call: TRBJ2-7
d_call: TRBD1

cdr3_aa: CASSPFLVGEVDTQYF
cdr3_nt: TGTGCCAGCAGCCCGTTCCTGGTGGGCGAAGTGGATACGCAGTATTTT
clone_size: few
v_call: TRBV11-3
j_call: TRBJ2-3
d_call: NA

cdr3_aa: CASTVVDRDRRGYEQYF
cdr3_nt: TGTGCCAGCACCGTAGTGGACAGGGACCGAAGAGGGTACGAGCAGTACTTC
clone_size: NA
v_call: TRBV21-1
j_call: TRBJ2-7
d_call: NA

cdr3_aa: CASSSSTSTYNEQFF
cdr3_nt: TGTGCCAGCAGTTCCTCGACTAGCACCTACAATGAGCAGTTCTTC
clone_size: NA
v_call: TRBV27
j_call: TRBJ2-1
d_call: TRBD2

cdr3_aa: CASGFVGLPPDTQYF
cdr3_nt: TGTGCTAGTGGTTTCGTGGGACTTCCCCCAGATACGCAGTATTTT
clone_size: NA
v_call: TRBV12-5
j_call: TRBJ2-3
d_call: NA

cdr3_aa: CASSSSGAEYNEQFF
cdr3_nt: TGTGCCAGCAGTTCTAGCGGGGCTGAATACAATGAGCAGTTCTTC
clone_size: few
v_call: TRBV6-5
j_call: TRBJ2-1
d_call: TRBD2

cdr3_aa: CASSLGAFVTYEQYF
cdr3_nt: TGTGCCAGCAGTTTAGGTGCCTTCGTTACCTACGAGCAGTACTTC
clone_size: many
v_call: TRBV28
j_call: TRBJ2-7
d_call: NA

cdr3_aa: CASSQESPKDAGELFF
cdr3_nt: TGTGCCAGCAGCCAAGAATCGCCAAAGGATGCCGGGGAGCTGTTTTTT
clone_size: NA
v_call: TRBV14
j_call: TRBJ2-2
d_call: NA

cdr3_aa: CASSLFPPGADTQYF
cdr3_nt: TGTGCCAGCAGTTTATTCCCCCCGGGAGCAGATACGCAGTATTTT
clone_size: NA
v_call: TRBV27
j_call: TRBJ2-3
d_call: NA

cdr3_aa: CASSESRGAGTREYF
cdr3_nt: TGCGCCAGCAGTGAGTCTCGGGGTGCCGGGACAAGGGAGTATTTT
clone_size: many
v_call: TRBV10-2
j_call: TRBJ2-3
d_call: NA

cdr3_aa: CASTLFKVGLLENTEAFF
cdr3_nt: TGCGCCAGCACCCTATTTAAGGTTGGTCTGCTGGAGAACACTGAAGCTTTCTTT
clone_size: few
v_call: TRBV4-1
j_call: TRBJ1-1
d_call: NA

cdr3_aa: CASSSRDRVIYEQYF
cdr3_nt: TGTGCCAGCAGCAGCCGGGACAGAGTAATCTACGAGCAGTACTTC
clone_size: many
v_call: TRBV7-9
j_call: TRBJ2-7
d_call: TRBD1